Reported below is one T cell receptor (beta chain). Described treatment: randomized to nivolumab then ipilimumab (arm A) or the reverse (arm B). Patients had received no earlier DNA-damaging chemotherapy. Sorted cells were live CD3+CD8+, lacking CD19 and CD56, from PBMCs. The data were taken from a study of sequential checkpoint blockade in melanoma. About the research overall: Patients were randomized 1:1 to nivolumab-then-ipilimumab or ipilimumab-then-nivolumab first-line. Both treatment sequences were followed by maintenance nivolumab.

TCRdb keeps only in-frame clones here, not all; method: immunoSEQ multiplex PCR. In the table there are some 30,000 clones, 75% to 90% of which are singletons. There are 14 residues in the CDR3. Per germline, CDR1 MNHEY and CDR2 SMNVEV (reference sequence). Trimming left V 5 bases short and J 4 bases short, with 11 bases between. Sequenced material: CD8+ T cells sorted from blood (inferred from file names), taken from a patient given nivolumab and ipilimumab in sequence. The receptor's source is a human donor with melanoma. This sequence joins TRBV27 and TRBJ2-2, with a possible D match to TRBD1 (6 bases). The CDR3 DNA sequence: TGTGCCAGCAGTCCCGGGACATTCACCGGGGAGCTGTTTTTT. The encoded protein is CASSPGTFTGELFF.